This TCR beta chain was profiled in a study of blood T cell repertoires in COVID-19. Here immunoSEQ multiplex PCR was the method, and the copy in TCRdb shows in-frame clones only, minus some. Found here are about 240,000 clones, approximately 90% of them singletons; the top ten hold more than 3.5%. The CDR3 sequence is 13 residues long. Germline lookup yields CDR1 MNHEY and CDR2 SMNVEV (reference sequence). Trimming removed 6 bases from V and 7 bases from J, with 13 bases in between. This receptor was obtained from a woman aged 25 to 39 who had recovered from COVID-19. The chain links TRBV27 to TRBJ1-3, with a tentative D call TRBD1 (6 bases). Sequencing was performed on PBMCs or T cells enriched from blood (not recorded which). CDR3 amino acids: CASSSTGSNTIYF. DNA for the CDR3: TGTGCCAGCAGCTCCACAGGGAGTAACACCATATATTTT.